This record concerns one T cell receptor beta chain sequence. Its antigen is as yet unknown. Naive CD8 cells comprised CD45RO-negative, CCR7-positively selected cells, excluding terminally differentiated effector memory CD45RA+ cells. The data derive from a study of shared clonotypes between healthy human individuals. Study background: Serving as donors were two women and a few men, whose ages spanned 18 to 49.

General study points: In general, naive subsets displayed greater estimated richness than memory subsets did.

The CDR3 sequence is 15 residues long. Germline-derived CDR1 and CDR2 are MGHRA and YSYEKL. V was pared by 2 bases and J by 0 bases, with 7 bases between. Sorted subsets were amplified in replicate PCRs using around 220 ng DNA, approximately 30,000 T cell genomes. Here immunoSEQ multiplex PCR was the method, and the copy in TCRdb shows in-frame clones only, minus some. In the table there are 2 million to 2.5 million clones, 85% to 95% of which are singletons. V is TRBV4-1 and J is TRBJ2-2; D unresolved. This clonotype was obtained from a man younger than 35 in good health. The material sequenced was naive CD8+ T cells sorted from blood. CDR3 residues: CASSQTRTNTGELFF. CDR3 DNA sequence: TGCGCCAGCAGCCAAACACGGACGAACACCGGGGAGCTGTTTTTT.